These 16 T cell receptor beta chains were all obtained from the same sample, sequenced in a study of control samples from healthy donors and cancer patients. Here immunoSEQ multiplex PCR was the method, and the copy in TCRdb shows in-frame clones only, minus some. This table has fewer than 200,000 clones, 90% appearing once. The sequenced sample was blood. The receptors come from a woman between 45 and 60 years old in good health.

The chain links TRBV3-1 (or the pseudogene TRBV3-2) to TRBJ2-5; D gene ambiguous. Germline V gene data show CDR1 as LGHDT and CDR2 as YNNKEL (reference sequence). Trimming left V 2 bases short and J 8 bases short, with 3 bases between. The CDR3 consists of 10 residues. The CDR3 coding sequence is TGTGCCAGCAGCCAACGCACCCAGTACTTC. Amino acids: CASSQRTQYF.

The gene calls are TRBV2 and TRBJ2-7; no reliable D call. Germline CDR1 SNHLY, CDR2 FYNNEI. The CDR3 is 13 residues long. V lost 4 bases and J 2 bases, leaving 9 bases between the germline ends. Written as DNA, the CDR3 is TGTGCCAGCAGTGCGGACGGCCCCTACGAGCAGTACTTC. Protein product: CASSADGPYEQYF.

The chain carries TRBV9 and TRBJ2-5; TRBD2 matches at 9 bases. Unmatched junction bases numbered 8, after V lost 4 bases and J lost 4 bases. CDR1 SGDLS and CDR2 YYNGEE come from the germline V gene. This CDR3 region has 15 residues. As DNA, the CDR3 is TGTGCCAGCAGCCGGGAAGCGGGAGGAAGAGAGACCCAGTACTTC. Its protein product is CASSREAGGRETQYF.

The chain employs TRBV11-3 and TRBJ1-1; perhaps TRBD1 as D (6 bases). The CDR3 loop spans 13 amino acids. The V end lost 5 bases, the J end lost 4 bases, and 11 bases lay between the germline ends. Germline V gene sequence: CDR1 SGHNT, CDR2 YENEEA. The CDR3 nucleotides read TGTGCCAGCAGCGACGAGGGGGGCACTGAAGCTTTCTTT. It encodes CASSDEGGTEAFF.

V usage is TRBV27 and J usage is TRBJ2-2; D is possibly TRBD2 (6 bases). The CDR3 is 14 residues long. In germline, CDR1 is MNHEY, CDR2 SMNVEV (reference sequence). Trimming cost V 5 bases and J 4 bases, with 11 bases left between them. CDR3 coding DNA: TGTGCCAGCAGTCATATTAGCGGCACCGGGGAGCTGTTTTTT. Translated: CASSHISGTGELFF.

The chain recombines TRBV28 with TRBJ2-2, with 8 nucleotides matching TRBD1. Germline values: CDR1 MDHEN, CDR2 SYDVKM. This CDR3 spans 15 amino acids. Germline trimming cut 5 bases from V and 5 bases from J; bases unmatched to any gene: 7. CDR3 sequence (DNA): TGTGCCAGCAGTCACGGACGGACAGGGACCGGGGAGCTGTTTTTT. It codes for CASSHGRTGTGELFF.

The chain has TRBV6-1 and TRBJ1-2; 7 bases align to TRBD1. Per the germline V gene, CDR1 is MNHNS and CDR2 is SASEGT. This CDR3 has 13 amino acids. Trimming removed 3 bases from V and 8 bases from J; junction bases left unmatched: 6. The CDR3 bases are TGTGCCAGCAGTGATTTACAGGGGAAAGGCTACACCTTC. This gives the protein CASSDLQGKGYTF.

This clone has just one count. This sequence joins TRBV27 and TRBJ2-1, with 13 bases identical to TRBD2. The CDR3 spans 18 residues. Per germline, CDR1 MNHEY and CDR2 SMNVEV (reference sequence). V shed 3 bases, J shed 7 bases, and the junction held 12 bases outside the gene matches. CDR3 protein: CASSFILPGTSGENEQFF. DNA of the CDR3: TGTGCCAGCAGTTTCATTCTCCCCGGGACTAGCGGGGAAAATGAGCAGTTCTTC.

This sequence joins TRBV24-1 and TRBJ2-1, with a possible D match to TRBD2 (5 bases). CDR3 length equals 15 residues. The V and J ends lost 3 bases and 0 bases respectively, with 8 bases between them. CDR1 and CDR2 from the germline V gene are KGHDR and SFDVKD. The CDR3 loop is CATSDKGSSYNEQFF. CDR3 in DNA: TGTGCCACCAGTGATAAAGGGAGCTCCTACAATGAGCAGTTCTTC.

The chain employs TRBV3-1 (or the pseudogene TRBV3-2) and TRBJ2-7; tentative D call: TRBD1 (6 bases). Germline V gene data show CDR1 as LGHDT and CDR2 as YNNKEL (reference sequence). V gave up 1 base and J gave up 3 bases, with 10 bases separating them. The length of the CDR3 is 14 residues. DNA of the CDR3: TGTGCCAGCAGCCAAGCGGTAGGGGGCTACGAGCAGTACTTC. Protein sequence: CASSQAVGGYEQYF.

This rearrangement joins TRBV3-1 (or the pseudogene TRBV3-2) to TRBJ2-3, with 7 nucleotides matching TRBD2. There are 15 residues in the CDR3. V lost 1 base to trimming and J lost 4 bases; unmatched junction nucleotides: 5. CDR1 and CDR2 from the germline V gene are LGHDT and YNNKEL (reference sequence). In DNA, the CDR3 is TGTGCCAGCAGCCAAGGCGGGGGTTCGGCAGATACGCAGTATTTT. Translation: CASSQGGGSADTQYF.

V usage is TRBV24-1 and J usage is TRBJ2-3; 13 nucleotides agree with TRBD2. CDR1 KGHDR and CDR2 SFDVKD come from the germline V gene. Losses at the gene ends were 3 bases for V and 5 bases for J; bases not matched to a gene: 4. This CDR3 comprises 16 residues. The CDR3 reads CATSDPGTSGEDTQYF. In DNA, the CDR3 is TGTGCCACCAGTGATCCCGGGACTAGCGGGGAAGATACGCAGTATTTT.

The V gene is TRBV6-5, the J gene TRBJ1-6, with 9 positions matching TRBD1. J was trimmed by 9 bases and V by 7 bases; bases with no gene match: 4. CDR3 size: 13 residues. The germline CDR1 and CDR2 sequences are MNHEY and SVGAGI. The CDR3 region is CASIQGASSPLHF. The CDR3 bases are TGTGCCAGCATACAGGGGGCGTCTTCACCCCTCCACTTT.

This clone was observed a single time. The CDR3 coding sequence is TGTGCCAGTAGTACGGACAGGGGGCGAGGCTATGGCTACACCTTC. Protein sequence: CASSTDRGRGYGYTF. The V gene is TRBV19, the J gene TRBJ1-2, with 11 bases aligning to TRBD1. The CDR3 is made up of 15 amino acids. From germline, CDR1 is LNHDA and CDR2 SQIVND (reference sequence). Trimming cost V 4 bases and J 4 bases; bases outside gene matches: 5.

This clone occurred once. Other DNA sequences in this sample translate to the same CDR3. The chain couples TRBV5-1 to TRBJ2-3; D might be TRBD1 (5 bases). This CDR3 comprises 14 residues. Germline V gene data show CDR1 as SGHRS and CDR2 as YFSETQ. The V gene lost 2 bases and the J gene lost 4 bases, with 11 bases spanning the gap. CDR3 coding DNA: TGCGCCAGCAGCTTCGGTCAGGGTGCAGATACGCAGTATTTT. Its protein is CASSFGQGADTQYF.

The genes are TRBV3-1 (or the pseudogene TRBV3-2) and TRBJ1-2; TRBD1 matches at 10 bases. With V trimmed by 5 bases and J by 4 bases, 4 bases remained unmatched. This CDR3 spans 14 amino acids. The germline CDR1 and CDR2 sequences are LGHDT and YNNKEL (reference sequence). CDR3 sequence reads: CASSADRGLYGYTF. The CDR3 region has the DNA TGTGCCAGCAGCGCTGACAGGGGGCTCTATGGCTACACCTTC.